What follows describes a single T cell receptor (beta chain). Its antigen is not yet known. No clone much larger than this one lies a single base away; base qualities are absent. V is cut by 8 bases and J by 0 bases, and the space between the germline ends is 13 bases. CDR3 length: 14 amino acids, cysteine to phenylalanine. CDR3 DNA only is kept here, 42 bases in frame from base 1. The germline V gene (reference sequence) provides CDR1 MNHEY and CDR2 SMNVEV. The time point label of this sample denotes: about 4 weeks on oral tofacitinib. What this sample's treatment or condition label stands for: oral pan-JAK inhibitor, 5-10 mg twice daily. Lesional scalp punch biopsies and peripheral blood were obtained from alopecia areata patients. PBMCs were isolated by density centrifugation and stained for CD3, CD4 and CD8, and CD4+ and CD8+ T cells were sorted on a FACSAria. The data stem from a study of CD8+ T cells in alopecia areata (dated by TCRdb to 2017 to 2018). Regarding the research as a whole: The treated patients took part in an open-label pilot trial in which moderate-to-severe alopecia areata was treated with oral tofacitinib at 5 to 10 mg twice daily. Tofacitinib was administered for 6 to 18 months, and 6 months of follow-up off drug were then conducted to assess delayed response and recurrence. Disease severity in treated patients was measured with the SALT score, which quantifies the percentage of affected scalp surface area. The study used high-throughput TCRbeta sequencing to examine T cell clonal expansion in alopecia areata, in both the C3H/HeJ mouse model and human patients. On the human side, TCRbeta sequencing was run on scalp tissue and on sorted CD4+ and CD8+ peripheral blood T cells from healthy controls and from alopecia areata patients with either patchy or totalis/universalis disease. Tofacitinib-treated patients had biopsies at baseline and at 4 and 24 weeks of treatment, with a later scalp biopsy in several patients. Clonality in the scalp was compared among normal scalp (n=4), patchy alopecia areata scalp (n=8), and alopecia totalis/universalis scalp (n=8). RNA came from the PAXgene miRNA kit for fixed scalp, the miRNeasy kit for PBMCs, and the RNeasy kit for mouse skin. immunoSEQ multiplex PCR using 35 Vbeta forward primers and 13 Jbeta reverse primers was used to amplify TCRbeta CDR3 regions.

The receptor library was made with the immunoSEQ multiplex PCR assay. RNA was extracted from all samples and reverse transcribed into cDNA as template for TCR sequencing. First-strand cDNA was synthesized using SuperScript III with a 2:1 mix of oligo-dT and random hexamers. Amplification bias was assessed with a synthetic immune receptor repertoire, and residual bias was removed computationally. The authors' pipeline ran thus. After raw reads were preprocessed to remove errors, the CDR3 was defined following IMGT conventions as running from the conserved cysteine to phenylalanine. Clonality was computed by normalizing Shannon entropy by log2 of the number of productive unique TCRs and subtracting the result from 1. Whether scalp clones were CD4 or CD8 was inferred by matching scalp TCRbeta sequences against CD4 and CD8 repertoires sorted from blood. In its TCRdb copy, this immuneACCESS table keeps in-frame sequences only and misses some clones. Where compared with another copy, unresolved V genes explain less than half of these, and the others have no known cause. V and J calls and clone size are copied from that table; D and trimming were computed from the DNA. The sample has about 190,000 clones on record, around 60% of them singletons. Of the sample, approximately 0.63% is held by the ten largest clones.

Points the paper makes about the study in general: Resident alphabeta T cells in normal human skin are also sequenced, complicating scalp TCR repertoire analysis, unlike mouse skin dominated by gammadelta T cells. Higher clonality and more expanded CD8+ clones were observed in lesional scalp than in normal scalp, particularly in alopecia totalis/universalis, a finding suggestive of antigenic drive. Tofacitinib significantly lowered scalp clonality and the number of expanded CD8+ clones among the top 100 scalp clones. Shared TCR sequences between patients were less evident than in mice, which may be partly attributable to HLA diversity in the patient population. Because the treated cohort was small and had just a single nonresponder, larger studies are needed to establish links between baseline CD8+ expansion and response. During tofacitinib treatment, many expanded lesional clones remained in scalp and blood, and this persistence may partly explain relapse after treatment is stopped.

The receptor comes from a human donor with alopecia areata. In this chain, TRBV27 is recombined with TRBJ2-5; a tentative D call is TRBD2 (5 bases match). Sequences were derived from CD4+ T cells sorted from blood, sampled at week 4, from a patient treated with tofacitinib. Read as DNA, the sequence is TGTGCCAGCTTTCCGGCCGGGGACCAAGAGACCCAGTACTTC. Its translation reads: CASFPAGDQETQYF.